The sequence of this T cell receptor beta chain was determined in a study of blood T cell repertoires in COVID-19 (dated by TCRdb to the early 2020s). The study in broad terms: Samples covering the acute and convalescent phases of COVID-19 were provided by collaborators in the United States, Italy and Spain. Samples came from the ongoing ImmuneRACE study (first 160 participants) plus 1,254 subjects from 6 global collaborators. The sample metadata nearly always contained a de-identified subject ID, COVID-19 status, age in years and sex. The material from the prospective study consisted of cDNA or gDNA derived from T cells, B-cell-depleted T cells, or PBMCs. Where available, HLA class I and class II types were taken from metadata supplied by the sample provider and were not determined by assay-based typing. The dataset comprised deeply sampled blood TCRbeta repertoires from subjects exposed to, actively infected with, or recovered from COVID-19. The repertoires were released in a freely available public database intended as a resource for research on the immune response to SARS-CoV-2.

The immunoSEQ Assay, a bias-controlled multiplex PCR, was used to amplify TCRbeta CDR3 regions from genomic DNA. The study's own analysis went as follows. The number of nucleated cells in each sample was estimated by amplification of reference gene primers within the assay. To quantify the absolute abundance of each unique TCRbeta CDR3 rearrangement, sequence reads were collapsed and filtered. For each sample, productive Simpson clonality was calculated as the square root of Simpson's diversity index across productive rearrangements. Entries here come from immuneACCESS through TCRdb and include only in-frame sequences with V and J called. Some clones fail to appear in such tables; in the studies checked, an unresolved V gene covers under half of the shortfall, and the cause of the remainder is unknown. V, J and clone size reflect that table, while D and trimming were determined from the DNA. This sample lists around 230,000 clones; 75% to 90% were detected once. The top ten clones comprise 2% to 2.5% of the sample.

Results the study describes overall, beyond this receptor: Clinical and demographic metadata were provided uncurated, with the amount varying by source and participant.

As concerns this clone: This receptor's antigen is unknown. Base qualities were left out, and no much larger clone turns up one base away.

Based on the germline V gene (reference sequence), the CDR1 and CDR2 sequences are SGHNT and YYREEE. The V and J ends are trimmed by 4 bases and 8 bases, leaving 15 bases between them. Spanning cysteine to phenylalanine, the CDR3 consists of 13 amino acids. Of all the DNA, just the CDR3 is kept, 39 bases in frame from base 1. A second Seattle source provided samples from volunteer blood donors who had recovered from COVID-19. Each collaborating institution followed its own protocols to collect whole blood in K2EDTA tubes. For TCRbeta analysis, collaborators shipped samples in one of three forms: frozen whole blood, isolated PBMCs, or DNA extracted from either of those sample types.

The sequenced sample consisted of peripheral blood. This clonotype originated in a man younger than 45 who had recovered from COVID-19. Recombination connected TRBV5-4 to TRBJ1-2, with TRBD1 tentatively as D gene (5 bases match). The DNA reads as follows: TGTGCCAGCAGCCGGACACATTATGGAGGCTACACCTTC. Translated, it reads CASSRTHYGGYTF.